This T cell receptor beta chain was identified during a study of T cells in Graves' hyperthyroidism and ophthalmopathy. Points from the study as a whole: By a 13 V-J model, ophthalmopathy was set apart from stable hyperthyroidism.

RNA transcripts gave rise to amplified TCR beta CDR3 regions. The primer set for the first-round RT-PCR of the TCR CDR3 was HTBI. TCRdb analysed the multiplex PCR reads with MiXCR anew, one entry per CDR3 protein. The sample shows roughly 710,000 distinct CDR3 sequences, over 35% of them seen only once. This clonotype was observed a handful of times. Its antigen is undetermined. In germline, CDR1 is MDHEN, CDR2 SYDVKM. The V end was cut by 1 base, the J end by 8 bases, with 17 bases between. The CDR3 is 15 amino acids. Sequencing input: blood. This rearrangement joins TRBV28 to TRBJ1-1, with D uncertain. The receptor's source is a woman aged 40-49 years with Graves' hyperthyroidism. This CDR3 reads CASSLYSGRTSEAFF. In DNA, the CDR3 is TGTGCCAGCAGTTTATACTCCGGGCGGACCAGCGAAGCTTTCTTT.